Listed below are T cell receptor beta chains from one sample, sequenced in a study of cytomegalovirus exposure and HLA in healthy donors. Produced via immunoSEQ multiplex PCR; TCRdb's table is partial and in-frame only. Of 150,000 to 200,000 clones in the sample, about 86% were seen once. What was sequenced was PBMCs. Receptors originate from a man between 35 and 55 years old in good health and CMV-seropositive. The CDR3 runs from the conserved cysteine through the conserved F or W. D genes are given only for firm matches. Some rows mark clone size as missing; the rest say once, few, many or name a class of expanded clone.

>TRBV15|NA|TRBJ2-2|NA
TGTGCCACCAGCGGACGAGGGGGCACCGGGGAGCTGTTTTTT
CATSGRGGTGELFF
>TRBV29-1|NA|TRBJ2-5|TRBD2
TGCAGCTTGAAAGCGGGGGGCGTGGTGGAGACCCAGTACTTC
CSLKAGGVVETQYF
>TRBV2|NA|TRBJ2-5|TRBD2
TGTGCCAGCAGTGCCTCGGGACGTTGGACTAGCGGGAGTAAAGAGACCCAGTACTTC
CASSASGRWTSGSKETQYF
>TRBV28|NA|TRBJ2-7|NA
TGTGCCAGCACCCCTGGAGGGAAATCCTACGAGCAGTACTTC
CASTPGGKSYEQYF
>TRBV19|NA|TRBJ2-1|TRBD2
TGTGCCAGTAGTGGCGTAGCGGGAGGGCTCAATGAGCAGTTCTTC
CASSGVAGGLNEQFF
>TRBV9|NA|TRBJ2-1|NA
TGTGCCAGCAGCGTAGTCCAGGAAGGGGGTGAGCAGTTCTTC
CASSVVQEGGEQFF
>TRBV11-2|once|TRBJ2-7|TRBD1
TGTGCCAGCAGCCCAAGGACAGGGGGCGGCGAGCAGTACTTC
CASSPRTGGGEQYF
>TRBV28|NA|TRBJ1-3|NA
TGTGCCAGCAGTGCCACAGGGTTTGCTGGAAACACCATATATTTT
CASSATGFAGNTIYF
>TRBV11-2|once|TRBJ2-3|NA
TGTGCCAGCAGCTTAAGTCCAGGCACAGATACGCAGTATTTT
CASSLSPGTDTQYF
>TRBV2|NA|TRBJ1-5|TRBD1
TGTGCCAGCAGGCGGGGGACAGGGGGCGCAGACCCAAATCAGCCCCAGCATTTT
CASRRGTGGADPNQPQHF
>TRBV11-2|NA|TRBJ2-3|NA
TGTGCCAGCAGCTACCGTTCCGGGAGCATCCCCACAGATACGCAGTATTTT
CASSYRSGSIPTDTQYF
>TRBV4-1|NA|TRBJ1-5|NA
TGCGCCAGCAGCCCGACCGTAGAGGGTTATAGCAATCAGCCCCAGCATTTT
CASSPTVEGYSNQPQHF
>TRBV27|NA|TRBJ2-7|TRBD2
TGTGCCAGCAGTTTATCGTCGGGGGAGGGGAGTCCCTACGAGCAGTACTTC
CASSLSSGEGSPYEQYF
>TRBV6-5|NA|TRBJ1-2|TRBD1
TGTGCCAGCAGCAGTGGGACAGGCCCATATGGCTACACCTTC
CASSSGTGPYGYTF
>TRBV19|once|TRBJ2-7|TRBD1
TGTGCCAGTAGTTGGGGGACAGTCTACGAGCAGTACTTC
CASSWGTVYEQYF
>TRBV30|few|TRBJ2-6|TRBD1
TGTGCCTGGGGCACAGGGGGCTCTGGGGCCAACGTCCTGACTTTC
CAWGTGGSGANVLTF
>TRBV5-1|NA|TRBJ2-7|TRBD1
TGCGCCAGCAGCCCCACCCGGACAGGCGCCTACGAGCAGTACTTC
CASSPTRTGAYEQYF